A single sample gave rise to the 29 T cell receptor beta chains below, sequenced in a study of CD8+ T cells in alopecia areata (dated by TCRdb to 2017 to 2018). The time point tag for this specimen amounts to: around 29 days on oral tofacitinib. Sample treatment or condition, as interpreted from the label and publication: oral pan-JAK inhibitor, 5-10 mg twice daily. Libraries were made using the immunoSEQ multiplex PCR assay. RNA was extracted from all samples and reverse transcribed into cDNA, which served as template for TCR sequencing. The clones in this table, taken by TCRdb from immuneACCESS, are in-frame only. Not every clone is retained; where verified, under half of the shortfall comes from an unresolved V gene, and the cause of the rest is unknown. The sample profile shows 120,000 or so clones; over 55% of them were found once. The ten largest clones take up 5.7% of the sample. Sequences were derived from CD4+ T cells sorted from blood, sampled at week 4, from a patient treated with tofacitinib. The receptors here all came from a human donor with alopecia areata.

This chain connects TRBV2 to TRBJ2-5; no definite D call. Germline CDR1 SNHLY, CDR2 FYNNEI. V shed 7 bases and J shed 4 bases, with 4 bases lying between them. There are 10 residues in the CDR3. The CDR3 sequence is CASNGETQYF. CDR3 DNA sequence: TGTGCCAGCAACGGAGAGACCCAGTACTTC.

The count of this clone is one. This chain connects TRBV29-1 to TRBJ2-5; TRBD2 matches 7 bases. CDR3 length: 14 amino acids. Trimming cost V 2 bases and J 2 bases; bases outside gene matches: 5. Germline V gene sequence: CDR1 SQVTM, CDR2 ANQGSEA. Here the CDR3 reads CSVEWGGRQETQYF. CDR3 coding DNA: TGCAGCGTTGAATGGGGGGGGAGACAAGAGACCCAGTACTTC.

V and J are TRBV7-6 and TRBJ2-1; TRBD2 matches at 9 bases. The junction had 5 bases not matched to a gene; V was cut back by 6 bases and J by 5 bases. The germline CDR1 and CDR2 sequences are SGHVS and FNYEAQ. CDR3 size: 14 residues. CDR3 amino acids: CASSLAGTNNEQFF. DNA for the CDR3: TGTGCCAGCAGTCTAGCGGGAACGAACAATGAGCAGTTCTTC. Full variable domain (rest looked up from reference TRBV7-6 and TRBJ2-1): GAGVSQSPRYKVTKRGQDVALRCDPISGHVSLYWYRQALGQGPEFLTYFNYEAQQDKSGLPNDRFSAERPEGSISTLTIQRTEQRDSAMYRCASSLAGTNNEQFFGPGTRLTVL.

This chain links TRBV9 with TRBJ2-6; the match to TRBD2 covers 10 bases. Germline V CDR1 and CDR2: SGDLS, YYNGEE. Trimming cost V 3 bases and J 1 base; bases outside gene matches: 7. The CDR3 runs to 18 residues. CDR3 DNA: TGTGCCAGCAGCGCCAGCCTAGCGGGAGTGTCTGGGGCCAACGTCCTGACTTTC. This translates into CASSASLAGVSGANVLTF.

The J gene is TRBJ1-2, the V gene TRBV19, with 8 positions matching TRBD1. This CDR3 contains 13 residues. The germline CDR1 and CDR2 sequences are LNHDA and SQIVND (reference sequence). The junction had 9 bases not matched to a gene; V was cut back by 9 bases and J by 6 bases. Written as DNA, the CDR3 is TGTGCCAGCTCGACAGGGGATAATGATGGCTACACCTTC. The encoded protein is CASSTGDNDGYTF.

The chain links TRBV7-9 to TRBJ2-7; no definite D call. CDR3 length: 11 amino acids. V dropped 5 bases and J dropped 7 bases, with 9 bases sitting between them. The germline V gene encodes CDR1 SEHNR and CDR2 FQNEAQ (reference sequence). The CDR3 bases are TGTGCCAGCAGCGTCCTCGGGGAGCAGTACTTC. It translates to CASSVLGEQYF.

This clone came up a few times. The V call is TRBV7-2, the J call TRBJ2-7, with 9 bases that match TRBD2. V was clipped by 5 bases and J by 0 bases; unmatched bases: 8. Germline assignment: CDR1 SGHTA and CDR2 FQGNSA. CDR3 size: 16 residues. CDR3 residues: CASSPWTSADSYEQYF. As DNA, the CDR3 is TGTGCCAGCAGCCCTTGGACTAGCGCGGACTCCTACGAGCAGTACTTC.

V is TRBV4-1 and J is TRBJ1-5; the match to TRBD1 covers 7 bases. The CDR3 runs 14 residues. The V gene's germline CDR1 is MGHRA and CDR2 YSYEKL. J lost 3 bases, V lost 4 bases, and 3 bases had no gene match. Here the CDR3 reads CASSLGQLNQPQHF. CDR3 in DNA: TGCGCCAGCAGCCTGGGACAGCTCAATCAGCCCCAGCATTTT.

CDR3 sequence: CSFSSGANVLTF. Here the CDR3 DNA reads TGTTCTTTCAGCTCTGGGGCCAACGTCCTGACTTTC. The genes are TRBV2 and TRBJ2-6; D is uncertain. From germline, CDR1 is SNHLY and CDR2 FYNNEI. The CDR3 consists of 12 residues.

This clone was seen a handful of times. CDR3 DNA: TGTGCCAGCAGCTCTCCCGGGACAGAGGGAAACTATGGCTACACCTTC. It encodes CASSSPGTEGNYGYTF. The chain joins TRBV7-3 to TRBJ1-2; 7 positions agree with TRBD1. The CDR3 contains 16 residues. Germline-derived CDR1 and CDR2 are SGHTA and FQGTGA. V was clipped by 4 bases and J by 2 bases; unmatched bases: 10.

The chain uses TRBV27 and TRBJ2-7; D is possibly TRBD1 (6 bases). CDR3 length: 14 amino acids. Trimming cost V 3 bases and J 1 base, with 10 bases left between them. Per germline, CDR1 MNHEY and CDR2 SMNVEV (reference sequence). As DNA, the CDR3 is TGTGCCAGCAGTTTGGGGGCAGTTTCCTACGAGCAGTACTTC. As protein: CASSLGAVSYEQYF.

The V call is TRBV5-1, the J call TRBJ1-1; tentative D call: TRBD1 (6 bases). V lost 2 bases and J lost 3, with 14 bases in between. The germline V gene encodes CDR1 SGHRS and CDR2 YFSETQ. The CDR3 consists of 15 residues. This CDR3 reads CASSFGIRGDTEAFF. The CDR3 DNA follows: TGCGCCAGCAGCTTCGGAATTAGGGGGGACACTGAAGCTTTCTTT.

On this clone: The sample has other DNA sequences that encode this CDR3 too. V usage is TRBV5-1 and J usage is TRBJ2-1; 7 bases are a match to TRBD1. This CDR3 comprises 15 residues. The V gene end was trimmed by 0 bases and the J gene end by 4 bases; junction bases not matched to a gene: 4. CDR1 is SGHRS and CDR2 is YFSETQ in the germline V gene. DNA for the CDR3: TGCGCCAGCAGCTTGGAGGGACAGTCTTACAATGAGCAGTTCTTC. Amino acids: CASSLEGQSYNEQFF.

This clone was counted only a few times. The chain recombines TRBV7-2 with TRBJ2-2; 13 bases are a match to TRBD2. Germline loops: CDR1 SGHTA, CDR2 FQGNSA. There are 19 residues in the CDR3. The J segment lost 7 bases and the V segment lost 0 bases, leaving 11 bases of the junction unmatched. As DNA, the CDR3 is TGTGCCAGCAGCTTAGCGTCAGGAGGGACTAGCGGGATAGTCGGGGAGCTGTTTTTT. This encodes CASSLASGGTSGIVGELFF. The full variable domain, rest sourced from reference TRBV7-2 and TRBJ2-2, is GAGVSQSPSNKVTEKGKDVELRCDPISGHTALYWYRQSLGQGLEFLIYFQGNSAPDKSGLPSDRFSAERTGGSVSTLTIQRTQQEDSAVYLCASSLASGGTSGIVGELFFGEGSRLTVL.

This clone was picked up a small number of times. The V call is TRBV7-2, the J call TRBJ2-7; D unclear. Germline V lookup: CDR1 SGHTA, CDR2 FQGNSA. This CDR3 has 14 amino acids. V was shortened by 1 base and J by 4 bases, with 11 bases between the two germline ends. The CDR3 protein is CASSLGPNDYEQYF. CDR3 DNA sequence: TGTGCCAGCAGCTTAGGGCCAAATGATTACGAGCAGTACTTC.

V gene TRBV5-1 combines with J gene TRBJ2-7, with TRBD1 matching over 9 bases. V was clipped by 0 bases and J by 1 base; unmatched bases: 2. The CDR3 runs 15 residues. Per the germline V gene, CDR1 is SGHRS and CDR2 is YFSETQ. As DNA, the CDR3 is TGCGCCAGCAGCTTGGCCGGGACAGGGTCCTACGAGCAGTACTTC. This gives the protein CASSLAGTGSYEQYF.

The sample holds a few counts of this clone. CDR3: CASSLGTSGGYTDTQYF. The CDR3 nucleotides read TGCGCCAGCAGCTTGGGTACTAGCGGGGGGTACACAGATACGCAGTATTTT. The J gene is TRBJ2-3, the V gene TRBV5-1, with 12 bases identical to TRBD2. The CDR3 totals 17 residues. The J segment lost 2 bases and the V segment lost 0 bases, leaving 4 bases of the junction unmatched. The germline gives CDR1 SGHRS, CDR2 YFSETQ.

The chain employs TRBV27 and TRBJ1-1, with D perhaps TRBD1 (5 bases). Trimming removed 6 bases from V and 1 base from J, with 18 bases in between. The CDR3 runs to 16 residues. Germline V gene lookup returns CDR1 MNHEY and CDR2 SMNVEV (reference sequence). As DNA, the CDR3 is TGTGCCAGCAGCTTCTCGGGGACGTTACCGAACACTGAAGCTTTCTTT. This encodes CASSFSGTLPNTEAFF.

This clone was seen repeatedly, ten times or more. The genes are TRBV9 and TRBJ2-7; 7 bases are shared with TRBD1. The CDR3 is made up of 13 amino acids. The J segment lost 5 bases and the V segment lost 4 bases, leaving 6 bases of the junction unmatched. CDR1 and CDR2 (germline): SGDLS, YYNGEE. The CDR3 loop reads CASSIGTDHEQYF. The CDR3 coding sequence is TGTGCCAGCAGCATCGGGACAGATCACGAGCAGTACTTC.

The rearrangement links TRBV7-9 to TRBJ2-3; D not resolved. Trimming removed 5 bases at V and 3 bases at J, with 3 bases between. The germline gives CDR1 SEHNR, CDR2 FQNEAQ (reference sequence). The CDR3 has 11 residues. The CDR3 is CASSMTDTQYF. DNA of the CDR3: TGTGCCAGCAGCATGACAGATACGCAGTATTTT.

V usage is TRBV18 and J usage is TRBJ1-1; tentative D call: TRBD1 (6 bases). From germline, CDR1 is KGHSH and CDR2 LQKENI. V was shortened by 2 bases and J by 11 bases, with 18 bases between the two germline ends. The CDR3 extends over 14 amino acids. CDR3 DNA: TGTGCCAGCTCACCAAACCAACAGGGCGGGATGGCTTTCTTT. The encoded protein is CASSPNQQGGMAFF.

The chain carries TRBV7-2 and TRBJ2-3; the D gene could be TRBD1 or TRBD2 (6 bases each). CDR1 is SGHTA, CDR2 FQGNSA, per germline. This CDR3 contains 17 residues. The V and J ends lost 0 bases and 1 base respectively, with 14 bases between them. The CDR3 DNA is TGTGCCAGCAGCTTAGCTGGGGGGCCGATTCGCACAGATACGCAGTATTTT. Translating gives CASSLAGGPIRTDTQYF.

The sample holds a few counts of this clone. The CDR3 region is CASNLGQGSGYTF. In DNA, the CDR3 is TGTGCCAGCAACCTGGGACAGGGAAGTGGCTACACCTTC. The chain uses TRBV27 and TRBJ1-2; TRBD1 matches 9 bases. Unmatched junction bases numbered 7, after V lost 7 bases and J lost 7 bases. This CDR3 contains 13 residues. CDR1 and CDR2 (germline): MNHEY, SMNVEV (reference sequence).

V gene TRBV30 combines with J gene TRBJ1-2; 11 positions agree with TRBD1. The J segment lost 9 bases and the V segment lost 1 base, leaving 1 base of the junction unmatched. The germline V gene has CDR1 GTSNPN and CDR2 SVGIG (reference sequence). The CDR3 has 12 residues. CDR3 nucleotide sequence: TGTGCCTGGAGTGGGACAGGGGGCAGCTACACCTTC. As protein: CAWSGTGGSYTF.

This clone was detected only a few times. The chain links TRBV7-9 to TRBJ1-6; D not resolved. This CDR3 spans 13 amino acids. The germline V and J ends were trimmed by 2 bases and 8 bases, with 7 bases remaining between them. Germline values: CDR1 SEHNR, CDR2 FQNEAQ (reference sequence). The CDR3 DNA sequence: TGTGCCAGCAGCTTAACGGAGGATTCACCCCTCCACTTT. Encoded protein: CASSLTEDSPLHF.

In its sample, this clone was seen a few times. The V gene is TRBV29-1, the J gene TRBJ2-3; TRBD2 aligns across 7 bases. The junction had 6 bases not matched to a gene; V was cut back by 4 bases and J by 11 bases. This CDR3 region has 11 residues. The germline gives CDR1 SQVTM, CDR2 ANQGSEA. Here the CDR3 DNA reads TGCAGCGTTGGGGCGGGAGTAATGCAGTATTTT. Protein: CSVGAGVMQYF.

This chain uses TRBV29-1 with TRBJ1-1; unclear D gene. From germline, CDR1 is SQVTM and CDR2 ANQGSEA. CDR3 length: 13 amino acids. Trimming shortened V by 7 bases and J by 2 bases, and 14 bases separated the two germline ends. The CDR3: CSARMGINTEAFF. In DNA form, the CDR3 reads TGCAGCGCCCGGATGGGGATCAACACTGAAGCTTTCTTT.

The chain carries TRBV2 and TRBJ2-1; 8 bases match TRBD2. The CDR3 is 15 residues long. Germline V CDR1 and CDR2: SNHLY, FYNNEI. Trimming at V came to 7 bases and at J to 6 bases, leaving 11 bases not matched to a gene. The CDR3 spells CASTPFRGGFNEQFF. DNA for the CDR3: TGTGCCAGCACTCCTTTCCGGGGGGGCTTCAATGAGCAGTTCTTC.

V and J are TRBV5-1 and TRBJ2-7, with D maybe TRBD2 (6 bases). V lost 4 bases and J 5 bases, leaving 19 bases between the germline ends. In germline, CDR1 is SGHRS, CDR2 YFSETQ. The CDR3 length is 15 residues. CDR3 sequence: CASSVQGSGGNEQYF. DNA of the CDR3: TGCGCCAGCAGCGTCCAGGGTAGCGGAGGGAACGAGCAGTACTTC.